The 16 T cell receptor beta chains reported below all come from one sample, sequenced in a study of shared clonotypes between healthy human individuals (dated by TCRdb to the early 2020s). Library preparation was by the immunoSEQ multiplex PCR assay. This is the immuneACCESS table as TCRdb keeps it, with only in-frame sequences that have V and J called. A part of the clones is gone; compared with another copy, unresolved V genes explain less than half, and the rest is unexplained. Counted in this sample were some 1,400,000 clones; around 97% of them appeared once. The ten largest make up approximately 1.2% of the sample. Sequenced: naive CD4+ T cells sorted from blood. The sample's cell subset or site label, in plain terms: CD45RA+ positively selected. The receptors come from a young man in good health.

This clone was recorded once. The chain is built from TRBV2 and TRBJ1-4; D remains unclear. This CDR3 spans 11 amino acids. The V and J ends lost 5 bases and 7 bases respectively, with 5 bases between them. Germline CDR1 SNHLY, CDR2 FYNNEI. The CDR3 spells CASSFGEKLFF. The CDR3 DNA follows: TGTGCCAGCAGTTTCGGTGAAAAACTGTTTTTT.

With regard to this clone: Other DNA sequences in this specimen translate into the identical CDR3. V usage is TRBV9 and J usage is TRBJ2-1, with 7 bases matching TRBD2. The CDR3 is 16 amino acids. V was pared by 4 bases and J by 0 bases, with 7 bases of the junction left unmatched. Germline assignment: CDR1 SGDLS and CDR2 YYNGEE. The DNA of the CDR3 is TGTGCCAGCAGCCCCCGGGGGGTTCCCTCCTACAATGAGCAGTTCTTC. Translated, it gives CASSPRGVPSYNEQFF. Complete variable domain (other parts from reference TRBV9 and TRBJ2-1): DSGVTQTPKHLITATGQRVTLRCSPRSGDLSVYWYQQSLDQGLQFLIQYYNGEERAKGNILERFSAQQFPDLHSELNLSSLELGDSALYFCASSPRGVPSYNEQFFGPGTRLTVL.

This clone was found once. The rearrangement links TRBV27 to TRBJ2-3; 7 bases map to TRBD2. This CDR3 has 15 amino acids. The germline CDR1 and CDR2 sequences are MNHEY and SMNVEV (reference sequence). The V and J ends lost 6 bases and 11 bases, in that order; junction bases with no gene match: 17. CDR3 nucleotide sequence: TGTGCCAGCAGGCTACTAGCGCGCCCTGAGATAGAGCAGTATTTT. Translating gives CASRLLARPEIEQYF.

V is TRBV18 and J is TRBJ2-6, with D unresolved. The V end was cut by 1 base, the J end by 0 bases, with 7 bases between. CDR3 length: 16 residues. Germline-derived CDR1 and CDR2 are KGHSH and LQKENI. Here the CDR3 reads CASSPRSHSGANVLTF. CDR3 bases: TGTGCCAGCTCACCACGGTCACACTCTGGGGCCAACGTCCTGACTTTC. Combining the CDR3 with reference TRBV18 and TRBJ2-6 gives the whole variable domain NAGVMQNPRHLVRRRGQEARLRCSPMKGHSHVYWYRQLPEEGLKFMVYLQKENIIDESGMPKERFSAEFPKEGPSILRIQQVVRGDSAAYFCASSPRSHSGANVLTFGAGSRLTVL.

The rearrangement uses TRBV7-6 and TRBJ2-2, with D possibly matching TRBD2 (5 bases). The V end lost 7 bases, the J end lost 1 base, and 13 bases lay between the germline ends. The germline gives CDR1 SGHVS, CDR2 FNYEAQ. This CDR3 spans 15 amino acids. CDR3 protein: CASTRAGQNTGELFF. The DNA of the CDR3 is TGTGCCAGCACGCGGGCGGGTCAGAACACCGGGGAGCTGTTTTTT.

The chain couples TRBV5-4 to TRBJ2-3, with 13 bases identical to TRBD2. V was pared by 2 bases and J by 6 bases, with 6 bases of the junction left unmatched. Germline V gene data show CDR1 as SGHNT and CDR2 as YYREEE (reference sequence). This CDR3 comprises 16 residues. CDR3 DNA sequence: TGTGCCAGCAGCTTTGGACTAGCGGGAGCGAGGGATACGCAGTATTTT. It yields the protein CASSFGLAGARDTQYF.

CDR3 coding DNA: TGTGCCAGCCTTAAGAACAGGGGGTGGGAAGAGACCCAGTACTTC. As protein: CASLKNRGWEETQYF. V gene TRBV6-1 combines with J gene TRBJ2-5; 8 bases align to TRBD1. CDR1 MNHNS and CDR2 SASEGT come from the germline V gene. The ends lost 8 bases at V and 3 bases at J; junction bases unmatched: 11. This CDR3 is built from 15 residues.

This rearrangement joins TRBV18 to TRBJ1-1; D gene uncertain. Germline loops: CDR1 KGHSH, CDR2 LQKENI. V lost 3 bases and J lost 6, with 14 bases in between. The CDR3 is 14 residues long. CDR3 residues: CASSPLGEGSEAFF. The CDR3, as DNA: TGTGCCAGCTCACCCCTCGGGGAGGGCTCTGAAGCTTTCTTT.

V gene TRBV15 combines with J gene TRBJ2-1; D may be TRBD1 (6 bases). Germline lookup yields CDR1 LNHNV and CDR2 YYDKDF (reference sequence). V lost 1 base, J lost 3 bases, and 10 bases lay in between. This CDR3 spans 15 amino acids. The CDR3 bases are TGTGCCACCAGCAGAGGCGGACAGTACTACAATGAGCAGTTCTTC. Encoded protein: CATSRGGQYYNEQFF.

V usage is TRBV18 and J usage is TRBJ1-1, with D maybe TRBD1 (6 bases). The germline V gene encodes CDR1 KGHSH and CDR2 LQKENI. V dropped 5 bases and J dropped 4 bases, with 17 bases sitting between them. The CDR3 extends over 15 amino acids. CDR3 DNA: TGTGCCAGCTCAACTCACAGGGTGGGTGGCACTGAAGCTTTCTTT. Amino acids: CASSTHRVGGTEAFF.

The chain has TRBV9 and TRBJ1-1, with a possible D match to TRBD1 (5 bases). Trimming took off 4 bases at V and 11 bases at J, with 21 bases between the two ends. The germline CDR1 and CDR2 sequences are SGDLS and YYNGEE. The CDR3 runs 14 residues. CDR3 region: CASSPRWGESAAFF. The CDR3 bases are TGTGCCAGCAGCCCCCGGTGGGGCGAGTCAGCGGCTTTCTTT. Combining the CDR3 with reference TRBV9 and TRBJ1-1 gives the whole variable domain DSGVTQTPKHLITATGQRVTLRCSPRSGDLSVYWYQQSLDQGLQFLIQYYNGEERAKGNILERFSAQQFPDLHSELNLSSLELGDSALYFCASSPRWGESAAFFGQGTRLTVV.

The rearrangement joins TRBV18 to TRBJ2-7; D gene uncertain. The CDR3 totals 17 residues. Germline V gives CDR1 KGHSH, CDR2 LQKENI. The ends were cut back, 2 bases at V and 0 bases at J, with 17 bases in the middle. The chain's CDR3 is CASSPNAGTFSSYEQYF. The DNA of the CDR3 is TGTGCCAGCTCACCAAACGCCGGTACATTCAGCTCCTACGAGCAGTACTTC.

The chain employs TRBV5-6 and TRBJ1-1, with D unclear. This CDR3 comprises 15 residues. Deletions cut 1 base from V and 4 bases from J, with 14 bases between. CDR1 SGHDT and CDR2 YYEEEE come from the germline V gene. CDR3 in amino acids: CASSLFRREGTEAFF. The CDR3 DNA sequence: TGTGCCAGCAGCTTGTTTCGGAGAGAGGGCACTGAAGCTTTCTTT.

The chain carries TRBV2 and TRBJ1-5, with D perhaps matching TRBD1 (5 bases). Trimming took off 6 bases at V and 4 bases at J, with 13 bases between the two ends. This CDR3 has 14 amino acids. CDR1 and CDR2 (germline): SNHLY, FYNNEI. In DNA form, the CDR3 reads TGTGCCAGCAGCCCTAAGACAGTGAATCAGCCCCAGCATTTT. This translates into CASSPKTVNQPQHF.

The chain joins TRBV6-1 to TRBJ2-7; TRBD2 might be the D (6 bases). The CDR3 length is 15 residues. V dropped 4 bases and J dropped 2 bases, with 15 bases sitting between them. Germline V gives CDR1 MNHNS, CDR2 SASEGT. The CDR3, as DNA: TGTGCCAGCAGTGTAGGGGTGGGGGGACCCTACGAGCAGTACTTC. It is translated as CASSVGVGGPYEQYF.

The genes are TRBV7-8 and TRBJ2-7; no firm D call. Germline CDR1 reads SGHVS; CDR2 reads FQNEAQ. The CDR3 length is 12 residues. V shed 5 bases and J shed 1 base, with 6 bases lying between them. In nucleotides, the CDR3 is TGTGCCAGCAGCCGGAAATCCTACGAGCAGTACTTC. It translates to CASSRKSYEQYF.